This TCR beta chain emerged from a study of OX40 agonist ivuxolimab in advanced cancers. Here immunoSEQ multiplex PCR was the method, and the copy in TCRdb shows in-frame clones only, minus some. The repertoire has more than 50,000 clones, 85% to 90% of them found once; the top ten carry 1.5% to 2%. CDR1 is SQVTM, CDR2 ANQGSEA, per germline. The ends were cut back, 7 bases at V and 1 base at J, with 10 bases in the middle. The CDR3 totals 12 residues. This clone came up a few times. The sequence derives from an adult with an advanced solid tumor such as melanoma, head and neck, liver or kidney cancer. The gene calls are TRBV29-1 and TRBJ1-2; D uncertain. The sequencing used CD4+ or CD8+ T cells sorted from blood, collected in a trial of the OX40 agonist ivuxolimab. The CDR3 sequence: CSGADGNYGYTF. The CDR3 DNA follows: TGCAGCGGGGCGGACGGTAACTATGGCTACACCTTC.